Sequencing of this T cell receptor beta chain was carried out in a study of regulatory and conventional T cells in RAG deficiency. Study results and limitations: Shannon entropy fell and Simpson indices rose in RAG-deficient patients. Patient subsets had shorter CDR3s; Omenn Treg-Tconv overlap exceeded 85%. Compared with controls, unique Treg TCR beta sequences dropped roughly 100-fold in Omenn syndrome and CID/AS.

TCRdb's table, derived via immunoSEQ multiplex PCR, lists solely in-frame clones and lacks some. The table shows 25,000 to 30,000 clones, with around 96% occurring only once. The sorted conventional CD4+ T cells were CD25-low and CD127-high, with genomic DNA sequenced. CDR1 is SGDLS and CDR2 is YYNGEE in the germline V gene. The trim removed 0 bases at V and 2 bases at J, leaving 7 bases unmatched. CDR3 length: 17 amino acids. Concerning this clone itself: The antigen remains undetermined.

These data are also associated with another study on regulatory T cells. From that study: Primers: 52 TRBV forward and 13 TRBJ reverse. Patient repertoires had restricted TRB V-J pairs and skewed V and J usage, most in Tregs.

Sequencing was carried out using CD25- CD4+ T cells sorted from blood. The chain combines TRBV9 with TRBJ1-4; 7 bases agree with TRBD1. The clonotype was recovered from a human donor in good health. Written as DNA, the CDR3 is TGTGCCAGCAGCGTAGGGACAGGAGGCCGTACTAATGAAAAACTGTTTTTT. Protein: CASSVGTGGRTNEKLFF.